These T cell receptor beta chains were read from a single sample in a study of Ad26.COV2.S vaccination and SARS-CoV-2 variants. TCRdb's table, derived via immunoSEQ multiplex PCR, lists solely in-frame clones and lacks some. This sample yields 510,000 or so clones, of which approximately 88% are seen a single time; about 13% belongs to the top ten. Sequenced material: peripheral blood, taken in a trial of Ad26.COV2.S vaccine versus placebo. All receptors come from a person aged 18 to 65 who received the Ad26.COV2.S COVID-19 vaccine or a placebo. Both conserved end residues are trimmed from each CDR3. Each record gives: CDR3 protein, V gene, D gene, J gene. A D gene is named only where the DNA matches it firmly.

CDR3: ASSGRAVRDEKLF
V: TRBV6-6
D: .
J: TRBJ1-4

CDR3: ASSVAQSNTEAF
V: TRBV2
D: .
J: TRBJ1-1

CDR3: ASSLSARINTGELF
V: TRBV27
D: .
J: TRBJ2-2

CDR3: AWSVLGEKLF
V: TRBV30
D: .
J: TRBJ1-4

CDR3: ASSVDSNYGYT
V: TRBV7-3
D: .
J: TRBJ1-2

CDR3: ASSISGLAGYNEQF
V: TRBV19
D: TRBD2
J: TRBJ2-1

CDR3: ASSGTDIYGYEQY
V: TRBV28
D: .
J: TRBJ2-7

CDR3: ATEQGRDYGYT
V: TRBV28
D: .
J: TRBJ1-2

CDR3: ASGPGQGAMSYNEQF
V: TRBV12-5
D: TRBD1
J: TRBJ2-1

CDR3: SASGSSGYNEQF
V: TRBV29-1
D: TRBD2
J: TRBJ2-1

CDR3: ASRKQGAGANVLT
V: TRBV2
D: .
J: TRBJ2-6

CDR3: ASRKEASTDTQY
V: TRBV5-1
D: .
J: TRBJ2-3

CDR3: ASSLLGGSTYEQY
V: TRBV27
D: .
J: TRBJ2-7

CDR3: ASTTGGTEAF
V: TRBV2
D: .
J: TRBJ1-1

CDR3: ASSPGAGSYEQY
V: TRBV3-1/TRBV3-2
D: .
J: TRBJ2-7

CDR3: ASSRQGIGETQY
V: TRBV6-5
D: TRBD1
J: TRBJ2-5